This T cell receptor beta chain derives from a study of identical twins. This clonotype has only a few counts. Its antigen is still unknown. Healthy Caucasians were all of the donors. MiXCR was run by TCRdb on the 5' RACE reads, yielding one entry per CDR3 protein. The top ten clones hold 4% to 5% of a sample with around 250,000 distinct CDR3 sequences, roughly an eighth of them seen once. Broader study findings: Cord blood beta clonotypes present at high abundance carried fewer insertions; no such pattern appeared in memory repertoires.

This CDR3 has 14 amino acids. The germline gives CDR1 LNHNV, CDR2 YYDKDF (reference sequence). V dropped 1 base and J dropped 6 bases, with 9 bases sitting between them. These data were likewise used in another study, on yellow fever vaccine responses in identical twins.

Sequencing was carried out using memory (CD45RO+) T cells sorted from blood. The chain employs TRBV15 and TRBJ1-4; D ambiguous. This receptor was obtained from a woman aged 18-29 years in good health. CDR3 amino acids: CATSRAYGDEKLFF. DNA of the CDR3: TGTGCCACCAGCAGAGCATACGGAGATGAAAAACTGTTTTTT.